Listed below are T cell receptor beta chains from one sample, sequenced in a study of CD8+ T cells in alopecia areata. The table came from immunoSEQ multiplex PCR; TCRdb's copy has only in-frame clones and leaves some out. The sample holds 90,000 to 130,000 clones, 45% to 70% seen once. Source material: CD8+ T cells sorted from blood. All receptors come from a human donor in good health. Each CDR3 is given with its conserved first and last residue. D genes are given only for firm matches. Some rows mark clone size as missing; the rest say once, few, many or name a class of expanded clone.

.	TRBV5-1	.	TRBJ2-7	TGCGCCAGCAGCTTGGACAGGCAGGCCTACGAGCAGTACTTC	CASSLDRQAYEQYF
.	TRBV14	.	TRBJ2-3	TGTGCCAGCAGAACCGGGGGAGATACGCAGTATTTT	CASRTGGDTQYF
.	TRBV4-3	once	TRBJ2-2	TGCGCCAGCAGCCAAGATCCACCGGCCGGGGAGCTGTTTTTT	CASSQDPPAGELFF
TRBD1	TRBV7-6	.	TRBJ2-1	TGTGCCAGCAGCTTAGGTCCGCTCAGGGGGATCTCGGTCAATGAGCAGTTCTTC	CASSLGPLRGISVNEQFF
.	TRBV7-8	.	TRBJ1-6	TGTGCCAGCAGCTTAGGGTGGGGGCGAAATTCACCCCTCCACTTT	CASSLGWGRNSPLHF
.	TRBV7-9	.	TRBJ2-1	TGTGCCAGCAGCCCCTCCTACAATGAGCAGTTCTTC	CASSPSYNEQFF
.	TRBV13	few	TRBJ2-1	TGTGCCAGCAGCTTAGGGAGGGGTGAGCAGTTCTTC	CASSLGRGEQFF
.	TRBV13	.	TRBJ2-7	TGTGCCAGCAGCTTAGCCGGGAACTACGAGCAGTACTTC	CASSLAGNYEQYF
.	TRBV13	.	TRBJ2-7	TGTGCCAGCAGCTTAGGCCGGGATAGGGTTGCCTACGAGCAGTACTTC	CASSLGRDRVAYEQYF
.	TRBV6-1	.	TRBJ1-2	TGTGCCAGCAGTTCGTCGTGGGAGGCAGCATATGGCTACACCTTC	CASSSSWEAAYGYTF
.	TRBV5-4	once	TRBJ2-7	TGTGCCAGCAGCCCGGTACTTCTTGGGGGCGAGCAGTACTTC	CASSPVLLGGEQYF
.	TRBV15	.	TRBJ2-1	TGTGCCACCAGCAGAGTGGGTGGGACCTACAATGAGCAGTTCTTC	CATSRVGGTYNEQFF
.	TRBV28	few	TRBJ1-1	TGTGCCAGCAGGGTTAACACTGAAGCTTTCTTT	CASRVNTEAFF
TRBD1	TRBV5-6	.	TRBJ1-2	TGTGCCAGCAGCTTAGGACAGGGGGCTGGAGGCTACACCTTC	CASSLGQGAGGYTF
.	TRBV7-2	.	TRBJ1-5	TGTGCCAGCAGCAGGACACGCTATAGCAATCAGCCCCAGCATTTT	CASSRTRYSNQPQHF
.	TRBV6-4	few	TRBJ1-1	TGTGCCAGCAGTGACTCAGCAGGCATGAACACTGAAGCTTTCTTT	CASSDSAGMNTEAFF
TRBD1	TRBV28	few	TRBJ1-5	TGTGCCAGCTCCGACAGGGATCACAATCAGCCCCAGCATTTT	CASSDRDHNQPQHF
TRBD1	TRBV29-1	once	TRBJ1-2	TGCAGCGTTGAATTTGGGGAGCGGACAGGGTCTAACTATGGCTACACCTTC	CSVEFGERTGSNYGYTF
.	TRBV27	.	TRBJ2-6	TGTGCCAGCAGTTTTCTCCGGGACTGTCACTCTGGGGCCAACGTCCTGACTTTC	CASSFLRDCHSGANVLTF
.	TRBV5-1	.	TRBJ1-1	TGCGCCAGCAGCTCGACCGGGCGGCAGTATGAAGCTTTCTTT	CASSSTGRQYEAFF
TRBD1	TRBV28	.	TRBJ1-1	TGTGCCAGCAGTTTATCCCGGGACAGGGGGCGCCGCACTGAAGCTTTCTTT	CASSLSRDRGRRTEAFF
.	TRBV6-6	.	TRBJ2-5	TGTGCCAGCCAGCAGTCTAGATGGGAGGAGACCCAGTACTTC	CASQQSRWEETQYF
.	TRBV7-9	.	TRBJ1-2	TGTGCCTGGGACTGGCTGGGTGGCTACACCTTC	CAWDWLGGYTF
.	TRBV6-5	.	TRBJ2-2	TGTGCCAGCAGCCACACAGGTCCCGGGGAGCTGTTTTTT	CASSHTGPGELFF
.	TRBV13	.	TRBJ2-2	TGTGCCGGCAGCTTAGGCCGGGGCCCGGGAATACTCGGGGAGCTGTTTTTT	CAGSLGRGPGILGELFF
.	TRBV9	once	TRBJ2-3	TGTGCCAGCAGCGGACCCAGGACGGGCGCATCTTACACAGATACGCAGTATTTT	CASSGPRTGASYTDTQYF
.	TRBV5-6	.	TRBJ1-1	TGTGCCAGCAGCTTGTTAGGGGACACTGAAGCTTTCTTT	CASSLLGDTEAFF
.	TRBV7-8	.	TRBJ2-7	TGTGCCAGCAGCTTATCGGACAGCCCCTACGAGCAGTACTTC	CASSLSDSPYEQYF
.	TRBV4-3	many	TRBJ1-1	TGCGCCAGCAGCCAAGAAGCGGAAACTGAAGCTTTCTTT	CASSQEAETEAFF
.	TRBV4-1	once	TRBJ1-1	TGCGCCAGCAGCCAAGCAATAGTCACTGAAGCTTTCTTT	CASSQAIVTEAFF
TRBD1	TRBV5-4	few	TRBJ2-5	TGTGCCAGCAGCCCGGACGGGACAGGGGTACAGACCCAGTACTTC	CASSPDGTGVQTQYF
TRBD2	TRBV28	few	TRBJ2-1	TGTGCCAGCAGTTTAGAGCGGGGGGGCTACAATGAGCAGTTCTTC	CASSLERGGYNEQFF
.	TRBV29-1	few	TRBJ2-1	TGCAGCGCCCCAGGTCTGGTCAATGAGCAGTTCTTC	CSAPGLVNEQFF
.	TRBV13	.	TRBJ1-2	TGTGCCAGCAGTCCAACCCGCCGGACCTATGGCTACACCTTC	CASSPTRRTYGYTF
TRBD1	TRBV29-1	.	TRBJ1-3	TGCAGCGTCGCCGGGACAGCAGGAAACACCATATATTTT	CSVAGTAGNTIYF
.	TRBV21-1	.	TRBJ1-2	TGTGCCAGCAGCAAAGGAGACAGGGACACTAACTATGGCTACACCTTC	CASSKGDRDTNYGYTF
TRBD2	TRBV13	few	TRBJ2-5	TGTGCCAGCAGCCTCCTCGGACTAGCGGTTCAAGAGACCCAGTACTTC	CASSLLGLAVQETQYF
.	TRBV6-1	.	TRBJ1-2	TGTGCCATCAGCCGGGGAGACATCTATGGCTACACCTTC	CAISRGDIYGYTF
.	TRBV7-9	.	TRBJ1-1	TGTGCCAGCAGCTTAGGGGAATTCCAGGGAGCTGAAGCTTTCTTT	CASSLGEFQGAEAFF
TRBD2	TRBV4-2	.	TRBJ2-5	TGTGCCAGCAGCCAAACTAGCGGAGACTTTCAAGAGACCCAGTACTTC	CASSQTSGDFQETQYF
.	TRBV5-6	.	TRBJ2-1	TGTGCCAGCAGCACCCGACCGAGGCCCTTCCCTTACAATGAGCAGTTCTTC	CASSTRPRPFPYNEQFF
.	TRBV10-3	.	TRBJ2-3	TGTGCCATCAGTGCTGGGGGGATAGTTGCAGATACGCAGTATTTT	CAISAGGIVADTQYF
.	TRBV21-1	.	TRBJ2-7	TGTGCCAGCAGCAAAAAGGAGCACAGAGGCTACGAGCAGTACTTC	CASSKKEHRGYEQYF
TRBD1	TRBV29-1	few	TRBJ1-1	TGCAGCGTTGAAGAGATAGGGGGCGCGAACACTGAAGCTTTCTTT	CSVEEIGGANTEAFF
TRBD1	TRBV13	.	TRBJ2-7	TGTGCCAGCAGCTTACCGGGACAGTTCTACGAGCAGTACTTC	CASSLPGQFYEQYF
.	TRBV30	.	TRBJ1-2	TGTGCCTGTAACCAGGGTCATGGCTACACCTTC	CACNQGHGYTF
.	TRBV2	few	TRBJ1-6	TGTGCCAGCGGGGAGAGCTCCTATAATTCACCCCTCCACTTT	CASGESSYNSPLHF